This T cell receptor (beta chain) was profiled in a study of technical replicates of blood from a few donors. CDR3 length: 14 amino acids. Germline V CDR1 and CDR2: SGHRS, YFSETQ. V lost 5 bases and J lost 3, with 15 bases in between. Generated by immunoSEQ multiplex PCR, the TCRdb table keeps only in-frame clones and is missing some. The data show more than 60,000 clones, more than 85% seen once. The sequenced sample consisted of T cells isolated from PBMCs. The sequence derives from a human donor in good health. The chain uses TRBV5-1 and TRBJ2-7; D possibly corresponds to TRBD1 (5 bases). CDR3 sequence (DNA): TGCGCCAGCAGGATTTCTCAGGGTCTCTACGAGCAGTACTTC. Its translation: CASRISQGLYEQYF.